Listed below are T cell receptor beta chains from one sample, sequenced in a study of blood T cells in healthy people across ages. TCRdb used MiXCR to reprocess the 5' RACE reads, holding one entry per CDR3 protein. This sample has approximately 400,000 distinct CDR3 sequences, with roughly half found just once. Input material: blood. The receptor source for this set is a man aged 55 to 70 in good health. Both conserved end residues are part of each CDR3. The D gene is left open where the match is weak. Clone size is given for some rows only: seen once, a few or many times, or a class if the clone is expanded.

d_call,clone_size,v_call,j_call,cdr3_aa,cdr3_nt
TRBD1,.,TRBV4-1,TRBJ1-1,CASSQDRAGGNAEAFF,TGCGCCAGCAGCCAAGATCGTGCAGGGGGTAACGCTGAAGCTTTCTTT
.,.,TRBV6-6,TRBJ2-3,CASSGGSAGTDTQYF,TGTGCCAGCAGTGGAGGGAGCGCGGGCACAGATACGCAGTATTTT
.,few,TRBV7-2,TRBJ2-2,CASSLREIGELFF,TGTGCCAGCAGCTTACGGGAAATCGGGGAGCTGTTTTTT
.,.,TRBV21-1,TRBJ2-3,CASYLGENRKSTDTQYF,TGTGCCAGTTATTTAGGCGAGAACCGTAAGAGCACAGATACGCAGTATTTT
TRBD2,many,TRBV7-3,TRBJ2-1,CASGPSGSLNNEQFF,TGTGCCAGCGGGCCTAGCGGGAGCTTGAACAATGAGCAGTTCTTC
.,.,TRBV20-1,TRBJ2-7,CSAMGGGYEQYF,TGCAGTGCGATGGGGGGAGGCTACGAGCAGTACTTC
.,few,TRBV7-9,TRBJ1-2,CASSLVPTRVSGYTF,TGTGCCAGCAGCTTAGTGCCCACCAGAGTGTCAGGCTACACCTTC
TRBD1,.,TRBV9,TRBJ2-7,CASSSTGQGKVEQYF,TGTGCCAGCAGCTCAACGGGACAGGGAAAAGTCGAGCAGTACTTC
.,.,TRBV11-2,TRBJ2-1,CASLGVGNNEQFF,TGTGCCAGCTTAGGAGTAGGGAATAATGAGCAGTTCTTC
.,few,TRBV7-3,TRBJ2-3,CASSPQGRTDTDTQYF,TGTGCCAGCAGCCCCCAAGGACGGACAGACACAGATACGCAGTATTTT